This T cell receptor beta chain was recovered during a study of T cells expressing NK-cell markers (dated by TCRdb to 2018 to 2020). Regarding the research as a whole: Three sorted T-cell subsets (CD3+CD56+NKG2C+, CD3+CD56+NKG2C- and CD3+CD56-NKG2C+) from 7 to 9 donors had their TCR beta-chain repertoires profiled. Among the eight sequenced donors, only one was HCMV-seronegative, while the other seven were HCMV-seropositive. All eight donors whose samples were sequenced were randomly selected healthy volunteers, three of them men and five women. Illumina HiSeq 2000/2500, MiSeq or NextSeq was used to sequence libraries as 2 x 150 bp reads.

A commercial ELISA kit detecting HCMV-specific IgG in serum was used to determine HCMV serostatus. Peripheral blood mononuclear cells were isolated from blood by Ficoll density gradient centrifugation. General conclusions and limits of the study: For five or six donors, the dominant CD3+CD56+NKG2C+ clonotypes were among the top 10 CD8+ clonotypes and accounted for about 1.0-7.5% of CD8+ T cells. Whether the expanded NKG2C-expressing T cell clones were specific for HCMV antigens remained unclear. Those dominant clonotypes were again the most abundant among CD3+CD56-NKG2C+ cells in several donors, at about 28.3-60.1%.

As regards this clonotype: It has no known antigen specificity.

The listed sequencing device is Illumina HiSeq 2000. TCR beta cDNA libraries were made by 5'RACE template switching that added a universal primer site and unique molecular identifiers. Synthesis of cDNA was primed from the TCR beta constant segment and was followed by two consecutive PCR amplification steps. The paper's processing steps were these. MIGEC handled demultiplexing of the reads and grouping by UMI, while MiTCR was used to assemble and quantify clonotypes. To exclude erroneous sequences, any TCR cDNA sequence not supported by at least two reads was discarded. Downstream repertoire analysis used the tcR package, and clonotypes were matched across fractions by CDR3 nucleotide sequence plus V segment. Antigen specificity was annotated against VDJdb with VDJmatch, allowing one amino acid substitution in CDR3. TCRdb reprocessed the reads and lists each CDR3 protein sequence as a single entry, with no DNA. The V and J calls come from TCRdb's annotation, not from the publication. The data table for this sample lists about 110,000 distinct CDR3 sequences. The ten largest clones capture about 18% of the sample.

The CDR3 runs 15 amino acids, cysteine and phenylalanine included. No DNA has been recorded. The germline V gene (reference sequence) provides CDR1 LNHDA and CDR2 SQIVND. This sequence uses TRBV19 and TRBJ2-2; lacking DNA, the TRBD2 call made by TCRdb goes unchecked. The sequenced sample consisted of blood T cells: a sorted CD56 or NKG2C T cell subset, CD4+ or CD8+ T cells, or bulk PBMC T cells (not recorded which). The origin of this receptor is a woman between 18 and 70 years old in good health. The CDR3 reads CASTEAELNTGELFF.